This TCR beta chain was observed in a study of blood T cell repertoires in COVID-19. The overall study: Nucleic acid was either cDNA or gDNA, and it came from T cells, B-cell-depleted T cells, or PBMCs.

Sequencing was performed with immunoSEQ multiplex PCR; in TCRdb, only in-frame clones are kept and a portion is missing. Of 150,000 to 200,000 clones listed, roughly 89% are singletons. This TCR derives from a woman aged 70-85 years with COVID-19, enrolled during active disease. Sequencing used peripheral blood.

CDR3 sequence reads: CASSLTTGRVGEKLFF. CDR3 sequence (DNA): TGTGCCAGCAGCCTCACAACGGGGAGGGTAGGAGAAAAACTGTTTTTT. V and J are TRBV5-6 and TRBJ1-4; D remains ambiguous. Trimming pared 4 bases from V and 8 bases from J, leaving 21 bases between. This CDR3 is 16 amino acids long. CDR1 is SGHDT, CDR2 YYEEEE, per germline. The full variable domain, rest sourced from reference TRBV5-6 and TRBJ1-4, is DAGVTQSPTHLIKTRGQQVTLRCSPKSGHDTVSWYQQALGQGPQFIFQYYEEEERQRGNFPDRFSGHQFPNYSSELNVNALLLGDSALYLCASSLTTGRVGEKLFFGSGTQLSVL.